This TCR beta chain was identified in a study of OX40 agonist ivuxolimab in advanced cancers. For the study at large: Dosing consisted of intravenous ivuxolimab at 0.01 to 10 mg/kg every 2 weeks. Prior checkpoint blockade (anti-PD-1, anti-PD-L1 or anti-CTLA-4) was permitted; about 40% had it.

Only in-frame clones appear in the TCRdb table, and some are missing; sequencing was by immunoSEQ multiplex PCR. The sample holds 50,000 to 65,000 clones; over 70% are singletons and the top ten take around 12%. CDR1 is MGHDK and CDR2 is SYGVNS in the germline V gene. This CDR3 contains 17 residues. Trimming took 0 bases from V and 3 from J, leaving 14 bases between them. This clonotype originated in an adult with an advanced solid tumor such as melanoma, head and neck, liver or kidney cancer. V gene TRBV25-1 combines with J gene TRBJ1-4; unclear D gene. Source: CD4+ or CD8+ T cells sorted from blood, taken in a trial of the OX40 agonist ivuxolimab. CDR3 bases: TGTGCCAGCAGTGAATATTTAGGGTTTGGGTCTAATGAAAAACTGTTTTTT. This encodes CASSEYLGFGSNEKLFF. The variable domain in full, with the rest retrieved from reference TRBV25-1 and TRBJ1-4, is EADIYQTPRYLVIGTGKKITLECSQTMGHDKMYWYQQDPGMELHLIHYSYGVNSTEKGDLSSESTVSRIRTEHFPLTLESARPSHTSQYLCASSEYLGFGSNEKLFFGSGTQLSVL.